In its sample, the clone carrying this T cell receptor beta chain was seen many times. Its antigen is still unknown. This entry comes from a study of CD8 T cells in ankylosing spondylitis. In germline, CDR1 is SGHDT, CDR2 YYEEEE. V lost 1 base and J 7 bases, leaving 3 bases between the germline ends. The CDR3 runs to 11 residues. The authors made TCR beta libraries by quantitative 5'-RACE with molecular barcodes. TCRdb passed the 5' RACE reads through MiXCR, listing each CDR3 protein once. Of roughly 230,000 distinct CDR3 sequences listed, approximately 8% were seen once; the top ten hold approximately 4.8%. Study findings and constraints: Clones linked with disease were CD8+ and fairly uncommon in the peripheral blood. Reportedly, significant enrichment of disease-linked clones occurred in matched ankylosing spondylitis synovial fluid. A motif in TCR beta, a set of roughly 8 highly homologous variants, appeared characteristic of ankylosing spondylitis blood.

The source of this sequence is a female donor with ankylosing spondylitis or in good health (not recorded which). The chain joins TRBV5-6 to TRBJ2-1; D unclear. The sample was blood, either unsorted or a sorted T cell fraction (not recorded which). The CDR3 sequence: CASSLFNEQFF. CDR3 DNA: TGTGCCAGCAGCTTGTTTAATGAGCAGTTCTTC.